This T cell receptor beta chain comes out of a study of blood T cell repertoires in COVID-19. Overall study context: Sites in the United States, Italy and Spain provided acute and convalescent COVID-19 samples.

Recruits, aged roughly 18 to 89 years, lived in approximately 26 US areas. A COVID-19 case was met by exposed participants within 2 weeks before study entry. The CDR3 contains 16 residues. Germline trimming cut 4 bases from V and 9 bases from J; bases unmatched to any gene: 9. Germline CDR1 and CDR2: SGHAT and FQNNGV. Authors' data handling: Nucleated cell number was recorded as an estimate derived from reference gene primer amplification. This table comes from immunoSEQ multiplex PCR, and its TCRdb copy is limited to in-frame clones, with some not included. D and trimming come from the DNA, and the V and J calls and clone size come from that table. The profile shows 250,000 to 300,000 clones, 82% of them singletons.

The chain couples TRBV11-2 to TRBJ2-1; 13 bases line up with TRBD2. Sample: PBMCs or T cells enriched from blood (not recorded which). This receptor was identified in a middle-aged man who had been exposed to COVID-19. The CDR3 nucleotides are TGTGCCAGCAGCTCAACCGGGACTAGCGGGATCCTTGAGCAGTTCTTC. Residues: CASSSTGTSGILEQFF. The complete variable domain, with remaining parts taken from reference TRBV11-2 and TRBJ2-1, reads EAGVAQSPRYKIIEKRQSVAFWCNPISGHATLYWYQQILGQGPKLLIQFQNNGVVDDSQLPKDRFSAERLKGVDSTLKIQPAKLEDSAVYLCASSSTGTSGILEQFFGPGTRLTVL.